The 29 T cell receptor beta chains in this list originate from one sample, sequenced in a study of response to subunit inactivated influenza vaccine. Each CDR3 protein gets one entry after TCRdb re-called the RT-PCR reads with MiXCR. The sample includes under 550,000 distinct CDR3 sequences, around 7.9% seen only once; the top ten take about 12%. The sample was PBMCs from blood, taken less than 30 months after vaccination. These receptors originate from a man between 50 and 75 years old who received an inactivated influenza vaccine.

This chain uses TRBV10-2 with TRBJ2-7, with D perhaps TRBD1 (5 bases). This CDR3 comprises 16 residues. Trimming left V 3 bases short and J 1 base short, with 16 bases between. Germline-derived CDR1 and CDR2 are WSHSY and SAAADI. The CDR3 DNA follows: TGCGCCAGCAGTGAATTCCTCGGACACCCGTCCTACGAGCAGTACTTC. It yields the protein CASSEFLGHPSYEQYF.

In its sample, this clonotype was seen a few times. The rearrangement links TRBV3-1 to TRBJ1-4; 8 bases fit TRBD1. Trimming cost V 4 bases and J 10 bases; bases outside gene matches: 11. This CDR3 has 15 amino acids. CDR1 and CDR2 from the germline V gene are LGHDT and YNNKEL (reference sequence). The CDR3 DNA sequence: TGTGCCAGCAGCCTTACGGACAGGGCCCGGGGAAAACTGTTTTTT. Its protein is CASSLTDRARGKLFF.

Only a few counts were recorded for this clonotype. The chain recombines TRBV7-9 with TRBJ2-6; 7 bases line up with TRBD1. CDR3 size: 17 residues. The V gene's germline CDR1 is SEHNR and CDR2 FQNEAQ (reference sequence). J was trimmed by 0 bases and V by 1 base; bases with no gene match: 3. The CDR3 sequence: CASSLGTGYSGANVLTF. The CDR3 DNA reads as TGTGCCAGCAGCTTAGGGACAGGCTACTCTGGGGCCAACGTCCTGACTTTC. The full variable domain, its missing parts supplied by reference TRBV7-9 and TRBJ2-6, is DTGVSQNPRHKITKRGQNVTFRCDPISEHNRLYWYRQTLGQGPEFLTYFQNEAQLEKSRLLSDRFSAERPKGSFSTLEIQRTEQGDSAMYLCASSLGTGYSGANVLTFGAGSRLTVL.

The V gene is TRBV5-1, the J gene TRBJ2-3, with a tentative D call TRBD2 (6 bases). Germline CDR1 is SGHRS and CDR2 is YFSETQ. V lost 4 bases to trimming and J lost 3 bases, with 15 bases between them. CDR3 length equals 15 residues. The CDR3 sequence: CASSGTVGSTDTQYF. CDR3 bases: TGCGCCAGCAGCGGGACTGTGGGAAGTACAGATACGCAGTATTTT.

This clonotype has only a few counts. The V and J genes are TRBV6-2 or TRBV6-3 and TRBJ2-7; 8 positions match TRBD1. The length of the CDR3 is 15 residues. Germline V gene data show CDR1 as MNHEY and CDR2 as SVGEGT. With 6 bases clipped from V and 3 bases from J, the junction kept 10 bases outside the gene matches. Here the CDR3 reads CASREAGTGDYEQYF. Written as DNA, the CDR3 is TGTGCCAGCAGAGAAGCCGGGACAGGAGACTACGAGCAGTACTTC.

This clonotype was seen at least ten times. The chain joins TRBV7-2 to TRBJ1-1, with 9 bases aligning to TRBD1. CDR3 length: 15 residues. V shed 5 bases, J shed 3 bases, and the junction held 7 bases outside the gene matches. Germline V gene lookup returns CDR1 SGHTA and CDR2 FQGNSA. CDR3 sequence (DNA): TGTGCCAGCAGCCTACAGGGGGCTCTGGACACTGAAGCTTTCTTT. It is translated as CASSLQGALDTEAFF.

This clonotype turned up a few times. The chain links TRBV14 to TRBJ2-7, with 7 bases that match TRBD1. The CDR3 covers 14 residues. Unmatched junction bases numbered 4, after V lost 1 base and J lost 4 bases. The germline V gene encodes CDR1 SGHDN and CDR2 FVKESK. The CDR3 coding sequence is TGTGCCAGCAGCCAAGTGGACAGGTTTTACGAGCAGTACTTC. Translation: CASSQVDRFYEQYF.

The chain joins TRBV20-1 to TRBJ1-1, with 11 bases lining up with TRBD1. With 4 bases clipped from V and 0 bases from J, the junction kept 4 bases outside the gene matches. This CDR3 has 15 residues. From germline, CDR1 is DFQATT and CDR2 SNEGSKA (reference sequence). The CDR3 bases are TGCAGTGCTACGCCGGGACAGGGGGTGAACACTGAAGCTTTCTTT. Translated: CSATPGQGVNTEAFF.

This clonotype was seen only a few times. The rearrangement links TRBV12-3 or TRBV12-4 to TRBJ1-2; 9 nucleotides match TRBD1. V lost 8 bases and J lost 8; bases outside the gene matches: 9. The CDR3 has 13 residues. The CDR3 DNA follows: TGTGCCAGCGCACCGGGACAGGGTTACGGCTACACCTTC. Encoded protein: CASAPGQGYGYTF.

This clonotype was seen ten or more times. This chain uses TRBV5-1 with TRBJ1-1; a weak D match, TRBD1 (6 bases). V was pared by 1 base and J by 6 bases, with 10 bases between. Germline V CDR1 and CDR2: SGHRS, YFSETQ. The CDR3 spans 13 residues. Here the CDR3 reads CASSLHGGSEAFF. The CDR3 region has the DNA TGCGCCAGCAGCTTGCATGGGGGCTCTGAAGCTTTCTTT. Supplemented by reference TRBV5-1 and TRBJ1-1, the full variable domain reads KAGVTQTPRYLIKTRGQQVTLSCSPISGHRSVSWYQQTPGQGLQFLFEYFSETQRNKGNFPGRFSGRQFSNSRSEMNVSTLELGDSALYLCASSLHGGSEAFFGQGTRLTVV.

The chain uses TRBV14 and TRBJ2-2, with D perhaps matching TRBD1 (6 bases). Germline CDR1 and CDR2: SGHDN and FVKESK. The germline V and J ends were trimmed by 4 bases and 5 bases, with 17 bases remaining between them. The CDR3 loop spans 16 amino acids. The CDR3 DNA sequence: TGTGCCAGCAGCCTTTTTACAGGGATGCGGACCGGGGAGCTGTTTTTT. This gives the protein CASSLFTGMRTGELFF.

This clonotype appeared many times. V and J are TRBV7-9 and TRBJ2-1, with a possible D match to TRBD2 (6 bases). V was cut by 0 bases and J by 6 bases, with 9 bases left in between. Germline CDR1 reads SEHNR; CDR2 reads FQNEAQ (reference sequence). The CDR3 runs 14 residues. The CDR3: CASSLAIAVNEQFF. The CDR3 DNA reads as TGTGCCAGCAGCTTAGCTATAGCGGTCAATGAGCAGTTCTTC.

This clonotype came up a few times. The chain combines TRBV29-1 with TRBJ2-5; 8 bases match TRBD1. The V and J ends lost 6 bases and 2 bases, in that order; junction bases with no gene match: 5. The germline V gene has CDR1 SQVTM and CDR2 ANQGSEA. The CDR3 is made up of 13 amino acids. CDR3 amino acids: CSVSDRAQETQYF. CDR3 DNA sequence: TGCAGCGTATCGGACAGGGCACAAGAGACCCAGTACTTC.

This clonotype turned up a few times. The V gene is TRBV7-9, the J gene TRBJ1-5; possibly TRBD1 for D (5 bases). The CDR3 covers 15 residues. V lost 5 bases and J lost 2, with 13 bases in between. Per the germline V gene, CDR1 is SEHNR and CDR2 is FQNEAQ (reference sequence). CDR3 protein: CASSLTGLGNQPQHF. As DNA, the CDR3 is TGTGCCAGCAGCCTAACGGGGCTCGGCAATCAGCCCCAGCATTTT.

CDR3 bases: TGTGCCATCAGCGAACCCGGACGGCTCAGAGATACGCAGTATTTT. The encoded protein is CAISEPGRLRDTQYF. The chain combines TRBV10-3 with TRBJ2-3; D is unclear. Germline V gives CDR1 ENHRY, CDR2 SYGVKD. With 6 bases removed from V and 5 bases from J, the gap between germline ends came to 18 bases. This CDR3 is 15 amino acids long.

V is TRBV21-1 and J is TRBJ2-7; the D segment call TRBD1 is taken from the table without a DNA check. TRBV21-1 is classified as a pseudogene. There are 14 residues in the CDR3. CDR3 nucleotide sequence: TGTGCCAGCCGCCTGGGACAGCTTCCCTACGAGCAGTACTTC. It yields the protein CASRLGQLPYEQYF.

In this sample, this clonotype turned up a few times. This rearrangement joins TRBV20-1 to TRBJ1-4; 8 nucleotides match TRBD1. The length of the CDR3 is 16 residues. CDR1 and CDR2 from the germline V gene are DFQATT and SNEGSKA (reference sequence). The J segment lost 4 bases and the V segment lost 1 base, leaving 8 bases of the junction unmatched. The CDR3 region has the DNA TGCAGTGCTAGAGTCCTGGGACAGGTGGATAATGAAAAACTGTTTTTT. Amino acid sequence: CSARVLGQVDNEKLFF.

This clonotype has more than one count but fewer than ten. Given the absence of the conserved phenylalanine or tryptophan at the CDR3 end, a read error is likely. It is unclear where the CDR3 begins or ends on the DNA, so no DNA is shown, and the CDR3 is as TCRdb lists it. The chain recombines TRBV20-1 with TRBJ2-1; TRBD2, the table's D call, was not compared with the DNA. CDR1 and CDR2 from the germline V gene are DFQATT and SNEGSKA (reference sequence). 12 amino acids form the CDR3, both terminal residues included. CDR3 sequence: CSASAPGGGRPY.

The V and J genes are TRBV11-2 and TRBJ2-3; the match to TRBD2 covers 9 bases. The CDR3 loop spans 18 amino acids. The junction had 11 bases not matched to a gene; V was cut back by 4 bases and J by 0 bases. Germline-derived CDR1 and CDR2 are SGHAT and FQNNGV. CDR3 sequence (DNA): TGTGCCAGCAGCTGGACTCCGCTAGCGGGGACTAGCACAGATACGCAGTATTTT. Translating it yields CASSWTPLAGTSTDTQYF. Combining the CDR3 with reference TRBV11-2 and TRBJ2-3 gives the whole variable domain EAGVAQSPRYKIIEKRQSVAFWCNPISGHATLYWYQQILGQGPKLLIQFQNNGVVDDSQLPKDRFSAERLKGVDSTLKIQPAKLEDSAVYLCASSWTPLAGTSTDTQYFGPGTRLTVL.

This clonotype appeared many times. The chain combines TRBV10-3 with TRBJ2-2; no clear D. The CDR3 is 11 residues long. V lost 6 bases to trimming and J lost 4 bases, with 3 bases between them. Germline V gene lookup returns CDR1 ENHRY and CDR2 SYGVKD. The CDR3 sequence: CAIRATGELFF. CDR3 nucleotides: TGTGCCATCAGAGCCACCGGGGAGCTGTTTTTT.

This clonotype occurred a few times. The chain is built from TRBV2 and TRBJ2-3; 9 positions match TRBD2. The ends lost 7 bases at V and 4 bases at J; junction bases unmatched: 6. The CDR3 is 14 amino acids. Per the germline V gene, CDR1 is SNHLY and CDR2 is FYNNEI. The chain's CDR3 is CASNLAGLSDTQYF. CDR3 coding DNA: TGTGCCAGCAATCTAGCGGGGCTCTCAGATACGCAGTATTTT.

This clonotype was detected many times. This chain connects TRBV5-1 to TRBJ2-2; TRBD1 might be the D (6 bases). This CDR3 has 15 amino acids. Germline V lookup: CDR1 SGHRS, CDR2 YFSETQ. Between the trimmed V and J ends, which lost 3 bases and 7 bases, there was a span of 16 bases. This CDR3 reads CASSSHNQGLGELFF. CDR3 DNA: TGCGCCAGCAGCTCCCATAATCAGGGGCTCGGGGAGCTGTTTTTT.

There are a few counts of this clonotype. The rearrangement joins TRBV5-1 to TRBJ2-2, with TRBD2 matching over 14 bases. The CDR3 is made up of 19 amino acids. The V segment lost 3 bases and the J segment 2 bases; nucleotides outside the gene matches: 9. The germline CDR1 and CDR2 sequences are SGHRS and YFSETQ. This CDR3 is CASSSSGTSGSRNTGELFF. CDR3 DNA: TGCGCCAGCAGCTCTTCCGGGACTAGCGGGAGCAGAAACACCGGGGAGCTGTTTTTT.

This clonotype was seen many times. The J gene is TRBJ1-1, the V gene TRBV6-5; perhaps TRBD1 as D (6 bases). The germline V and J ends were trimmed by 4 bases and 8 bases, with 23 bases remaining between them. The CDR3 spans 16 residues. The germline gives CDR1 MNHEY, CDR2 SVGAGI. The CDR3 DNA reads TGTGCCAGCAGTTCAGGCGACACGAGGGGGATGGAAGAAGCTTTCTTT. This sequence encodes CASSSGDTRGMEEAFF.

This clonotype was counted a few times. The chain uses TRBV5-5 and TRBJ2-2, with D unclear. Germline CDR1 is SGHKS and CDR2 is YYEKEE (reference sequence). V gave up 2 bases and J gave up 7 bases, with 15 bases separating them. The CDR3 has 15 amino acids. The DNA of the CDR3 is TGTGCCAGCAGCTTCTCAGGATTTCCGGACGGGGAGCTGTTTTTT. This translates into CASSFSGFPDGELFF.

This clonotype showed up just a few times. V and J are TRBV3-1 and TRBJ2-5; 7 bases are shared with TRBD2. Germline lookup yields CDR1 LGHDT and CDR2 YNNKEL (reference sequence). V was pared by 5 bases and J by 6 bases, with 15 bases of the junction left unmatched. CDR3 size: 16 residues. CDR3 protein: CASSSFGREVMQTQYF. CDR3 bases: TGTGCCAGCAGCTCCTTTGGGAGGGAGGTGATGCAGACCCAGTACTTC.

This clonotype was seen only a few times. The chain recombines TRBV6-1 with TRBJ1-5; 9 bases map to TRBD1. The CDR3 is 14 amino acids. With 10 bases clipped from V and 6 bases from J, the junction kept 10 bases outside the gene matches. CDR1 and CDR2 from the germline V gene are MNHNS and SASEGT. CDR3 in DNA: TGTGCCATACGGGACAGGGCAGTGATTCAGCCCCAGCATTTT. This codes for CAIRDRAVIQPQHF.

This chain links TRBV28 with TRBJ2-7; the match to TRBD2 covers 7 bases. CDR3 length: 15 residues. V was clipped by 7 bases and J by 7 bases; unmatched bases: 16. Germline CDR1 MDHEN, CDR2 SYDVKM. Here the CDR3 DNA reads TGTGCCAGCACCATCGTAAGCGGGGACTACAATGAGCAGTACTTC. It encodes CASTIVSGDYNEQYF.

The chain combines TRBV5-1 with TRBJ2-5; tentatively, D is TRBD1 (5 bases). Germline values: CDR1 SGHRS, CDR2 YFSETQ. The CDR3 is made up of 15 amino acids. Trimming shortened V by 0 bases and J by 5 bases, and 14 bases separated the two germline ends. The CDR3 coding sequence is TGCGCCAGCAGCTTGGCCGTCGCAGGGAAGGAGACCCAGTACTTC. This sequence encodes CASSLAVAGKETQYF.